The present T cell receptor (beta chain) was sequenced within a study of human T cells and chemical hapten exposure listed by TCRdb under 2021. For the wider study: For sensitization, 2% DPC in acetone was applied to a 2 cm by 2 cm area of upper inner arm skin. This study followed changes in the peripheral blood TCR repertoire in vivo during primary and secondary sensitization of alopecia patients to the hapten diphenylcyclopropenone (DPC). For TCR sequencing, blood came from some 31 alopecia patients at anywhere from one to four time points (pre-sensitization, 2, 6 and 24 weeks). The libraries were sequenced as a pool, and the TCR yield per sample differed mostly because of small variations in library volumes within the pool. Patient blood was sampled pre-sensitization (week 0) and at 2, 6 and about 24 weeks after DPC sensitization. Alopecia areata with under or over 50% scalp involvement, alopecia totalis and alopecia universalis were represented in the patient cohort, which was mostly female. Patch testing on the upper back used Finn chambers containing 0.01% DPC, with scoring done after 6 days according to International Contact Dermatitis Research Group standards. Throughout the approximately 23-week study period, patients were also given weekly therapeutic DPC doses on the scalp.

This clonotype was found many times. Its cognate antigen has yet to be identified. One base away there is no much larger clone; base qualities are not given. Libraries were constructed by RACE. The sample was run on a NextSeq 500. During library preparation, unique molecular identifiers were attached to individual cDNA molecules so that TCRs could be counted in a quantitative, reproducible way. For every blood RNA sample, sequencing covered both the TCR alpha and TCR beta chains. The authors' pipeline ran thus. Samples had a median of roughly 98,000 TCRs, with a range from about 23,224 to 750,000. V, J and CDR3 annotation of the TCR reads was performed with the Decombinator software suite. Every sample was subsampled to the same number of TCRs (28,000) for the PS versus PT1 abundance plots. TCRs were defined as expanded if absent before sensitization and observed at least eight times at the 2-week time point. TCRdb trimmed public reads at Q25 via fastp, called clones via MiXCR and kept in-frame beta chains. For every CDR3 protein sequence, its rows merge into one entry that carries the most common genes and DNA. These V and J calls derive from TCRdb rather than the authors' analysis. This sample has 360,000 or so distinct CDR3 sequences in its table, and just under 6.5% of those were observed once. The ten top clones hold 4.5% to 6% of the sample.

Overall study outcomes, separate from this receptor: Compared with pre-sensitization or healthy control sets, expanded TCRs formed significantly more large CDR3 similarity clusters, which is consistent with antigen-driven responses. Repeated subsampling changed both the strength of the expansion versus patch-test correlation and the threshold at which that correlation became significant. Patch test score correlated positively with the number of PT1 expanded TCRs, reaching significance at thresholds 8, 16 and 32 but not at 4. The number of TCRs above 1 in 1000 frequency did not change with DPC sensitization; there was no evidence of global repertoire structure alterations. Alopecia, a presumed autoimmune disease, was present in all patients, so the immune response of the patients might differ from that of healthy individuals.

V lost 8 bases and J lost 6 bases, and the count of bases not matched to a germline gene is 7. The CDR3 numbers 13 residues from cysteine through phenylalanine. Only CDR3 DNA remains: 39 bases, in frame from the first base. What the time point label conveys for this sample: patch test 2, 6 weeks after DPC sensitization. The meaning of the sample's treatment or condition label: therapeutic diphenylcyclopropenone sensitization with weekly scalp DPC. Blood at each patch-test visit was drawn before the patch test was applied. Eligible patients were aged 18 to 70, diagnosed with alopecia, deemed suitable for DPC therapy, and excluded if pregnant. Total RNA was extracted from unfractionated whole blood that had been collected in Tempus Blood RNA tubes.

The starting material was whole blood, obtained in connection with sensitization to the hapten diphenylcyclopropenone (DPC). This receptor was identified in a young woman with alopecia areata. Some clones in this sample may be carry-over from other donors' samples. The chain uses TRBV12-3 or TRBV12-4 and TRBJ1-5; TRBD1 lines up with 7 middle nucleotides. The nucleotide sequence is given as TGTGCCAGCGCAGGAGGGGGCACTCAGCCCCAGCATTTT. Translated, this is CASAGGGTQPQHF.